The clone carrying this TCR beta chain was counted a few times. The antigen remains unidentified. V shed 7 bases and J shed 7 bases, with 11 bases lying between them. The CDR3 is 12 residues long. The data are from a study of identical twins. General study points: Findings came from cross-sectional statistics, without long-term follow-up of donors. Compared with models, monozygotic twins showed more out-of-frame TCR alpha sharing. Sequences that were out-of-frame, alpha and twin-shared displayed an excess of low generation probability.

A universal primer site was added by template switching, and unique molecular identifiers were carried by the cDNA. In TCRdb, the 5' RACE reads were re-called with MiXCR into one record per CDR3 protein. Among about 920,000 distinct CDR3 sequences listed, approximately 13% were seen once. This sample also belongs to another study, concerning yellow fever vaccine responses in identical twins.

This receptor was identified in a woman aged 18-29 years in good health. This chain uses TRBV12-3 or TRBV12-4 with TRBJ1-5, with D possibly matching TRBD1 (5 bases). The specimen was PBMCs. This chain's CDR3 is CASTPGDQPQHF. Here the CDR3 DNA reads TGTGCCAGCACCCCCGGGGACCAGCCCCAGCATTTT.